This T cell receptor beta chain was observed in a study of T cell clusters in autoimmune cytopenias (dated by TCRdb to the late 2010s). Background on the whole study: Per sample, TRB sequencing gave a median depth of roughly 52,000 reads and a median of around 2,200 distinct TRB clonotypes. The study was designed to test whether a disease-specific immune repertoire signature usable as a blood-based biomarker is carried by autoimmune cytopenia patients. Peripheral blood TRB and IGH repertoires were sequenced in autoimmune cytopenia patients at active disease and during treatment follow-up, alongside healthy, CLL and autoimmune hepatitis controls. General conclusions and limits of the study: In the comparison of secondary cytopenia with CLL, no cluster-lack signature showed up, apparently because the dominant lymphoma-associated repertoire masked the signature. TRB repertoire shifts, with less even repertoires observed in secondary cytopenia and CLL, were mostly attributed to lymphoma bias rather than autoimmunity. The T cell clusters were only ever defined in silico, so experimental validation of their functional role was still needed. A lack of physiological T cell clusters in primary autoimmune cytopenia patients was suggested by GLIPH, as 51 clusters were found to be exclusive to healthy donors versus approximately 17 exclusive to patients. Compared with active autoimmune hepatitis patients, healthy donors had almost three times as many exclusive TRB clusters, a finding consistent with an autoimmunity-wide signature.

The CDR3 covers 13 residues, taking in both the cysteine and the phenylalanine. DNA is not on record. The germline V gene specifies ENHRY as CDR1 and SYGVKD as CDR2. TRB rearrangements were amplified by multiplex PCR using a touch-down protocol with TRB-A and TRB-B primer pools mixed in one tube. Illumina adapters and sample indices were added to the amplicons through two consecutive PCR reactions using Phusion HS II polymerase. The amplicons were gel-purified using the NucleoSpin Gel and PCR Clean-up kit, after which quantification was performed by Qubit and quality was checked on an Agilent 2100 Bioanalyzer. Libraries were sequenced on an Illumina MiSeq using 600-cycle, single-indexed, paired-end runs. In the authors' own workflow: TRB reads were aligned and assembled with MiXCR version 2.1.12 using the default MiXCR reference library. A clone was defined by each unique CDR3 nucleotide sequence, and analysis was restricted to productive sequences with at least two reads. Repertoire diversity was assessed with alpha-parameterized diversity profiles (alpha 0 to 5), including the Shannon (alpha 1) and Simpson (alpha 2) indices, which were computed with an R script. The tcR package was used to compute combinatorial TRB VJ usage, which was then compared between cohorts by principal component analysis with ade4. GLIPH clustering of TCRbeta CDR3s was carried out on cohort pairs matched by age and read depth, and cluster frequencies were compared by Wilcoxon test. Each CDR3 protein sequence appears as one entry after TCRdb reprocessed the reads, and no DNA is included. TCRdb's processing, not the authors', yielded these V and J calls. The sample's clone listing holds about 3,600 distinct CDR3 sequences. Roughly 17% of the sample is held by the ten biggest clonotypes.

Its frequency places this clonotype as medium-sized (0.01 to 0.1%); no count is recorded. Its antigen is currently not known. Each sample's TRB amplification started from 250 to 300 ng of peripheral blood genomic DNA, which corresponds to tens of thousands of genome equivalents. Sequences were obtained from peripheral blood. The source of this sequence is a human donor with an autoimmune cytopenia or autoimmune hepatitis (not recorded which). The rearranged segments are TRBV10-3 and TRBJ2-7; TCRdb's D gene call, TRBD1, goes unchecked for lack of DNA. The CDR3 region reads CAISVRVDMEQYF.